This TCR beta chain was documented in a study of cytomegalovirus exposure and HLA in healthy donors. Study details: Genotyping of 300 to 450 donors showed that 70% to 90% belonged to the Caucasian-associated ancestry cluster.

The study, taken as a whole, reports: The HLA-A and HLA-B alleles of most subjects were reportedly predicted accurately from TCR beta sequences.

The V gene's germline CDR1 is MGHDK and CDR2 SYGVNS. The CDR3 consists of 14 residues. Trimming shortened V by 4 bases and J by 6 bases, and 15 bases separated the two germline ends. The table lists this clone with a count of one. Its matching antigen is unknown. It was with 60 Vbeta and 13 Jbeta primers that the PCR ran. Method: immunoSEQ multiplex PCR; TCRdb's copy keeps in-frame clones and lacks some. The table shows about 110,000 clones, with roughly 82% occurring only once. Sequenced material: PBMCs. V is TRBV25-1 and J is TRBJ1-2; D possibly corresponds to TRBD1 (6 bases). The TCR was taken from a middle-aged man in good health and CMV-seronegative. The CDR3 sequence: CASSVLGGQNGYTF. DNA of the CDR3: TGTGCCAGCAGTGTTCTCGGGGGGCAGAATGGCTACACCTTC.